This TCR beta chain was obtained from a study of HIV-infected children after antiretroviral therapy interruption. About the study: Most children had recorded EBV and CMV exposure.

The treatment denotes: PENTA 11 planned treatment interruption arm or continuous ART arm. At least 5 million viable PBMCs were required per cryopreserved sample. This clonotype was recorded at least ten times. Antigen unknown. A junction end diverges from the germline sequence, so it may reflect a read error. Study conclusions and caveats: The Gini coefficient of naive CD4+ repertoires rose, returning to baseline by 3 years. Minor non-naive CD45RA+ populations, like EMRA or stem memory, might contaminate naive sorts.

This CDR3 is built from 15 residues. The germline gives CDR1 MGHRA, CDR2 YSYEKL. The TCR library was built from RNA with a 3' RACE protocol and unique molecular identifiers. TCRdb used MiXCR to reprocess the 3' RACE reads, holding one entry per CDR3 protein. The sample has tens of thousands of distinct CDR3 sequences, about 6% seen once. The chain links TRBV4-1 to TRBJ2-1; weak D call: TRBD2 (6 bases). The sample here was CD45RA+ CD4+ T cells from PBMCs, pooled from several time points, taken from a donor given antiretroviral therapy, either interrupted or continuous. Documented subset: naive CD4+ CD45RA+ CD45RO- T cells. The receptor's source is a pool of human donors with HIV. Written as DNA, the CDR3 is TGTGCCAGCAGCCAAGAGTGGGGGGTCTATGCTGAGCAGTTCTTC. Translating it yields CASSQEWGVYAEQFF.